The 14 T cell receptor beta chains below were found in one sample sequenced in a study of cytomegalovirus exposure and HLA in healthy donors. Use of 60 Vbeta and 13 Jbeta primers characterized the PCR. Profiling relied on immunoSEQ multiplex PCR, and the TCRdb table lists in-frame clones only, not all of them. Of around 200,000 clones listed, about 70% are singletons. Sequencing input: PBMCs. The receptor set was obtained from a man in his forties or fifties in good health and CMV-seropositive.

There are a few counts of this clone. This chain joins TRBV6-5 and TRBJ1-5, with a weak D call TRBD1 (5 bases). The CDR3 length is 15 residues. CDR1 and CDR2 from the germline V gene are MNHEY and SVGAGI. The germline V and J ends were trimmed by 6 bases and 0 bases, with 12 bases remaining between them. CDR3 nucleotides: TGTGCCAGCAGATCGGGACTAAATAGCAATCAGCCCCAGCATTTT. Translation: CASRSGLNSNQPQHF.

This chain uses TRBV6-5 with TRBJ1-1; no reliable D call. V lost 11 bases to trimming and J lost 6 bases, with 13 bases between them. The V gene's germline CDR1 is MNHEY and CDR2 SVGAGI. The CDR3 sequence is 11 residues long. The CDR3: CASRRWPEAFF. Written as DNA, the CDR3 is TGTGCCTCCCGGAGGTGGCCTGAAGCTTTCTTT.

CDR3 residues: CSVVAGGATQYF. CDR3 DNA: TGCAGCGTTGTGGCAGGGGGCGCGACCCAGTACTTC. The chain couples TRBV29-1 to TRBJ2-5; TRBD1 matches 8 bases. The CDR3 covers 12 residues. The V gene end was trimmed by 4 bases and the J gene end by 7 bases; junction bases not matched to a gene: 5. From germline, CDR1 is SQVTM and CDR2 ANQGSEA.

The V call is TRBV29-1, the J call TRBJ1-1; the D gene is possibly TRBD1 (5 bases). CDR3 size: 16 residues. Germline V gene lookup returns CDR1 SQVTM and CDR2 ANQGSEA. V was trimmed by 4 bases and J by 0 bases, leaving 18 bases between them. The CDR3 loop reads CSVAGGGKGLNTEAFF. CDR3 DNA: TGCAGCGTTGCTGGGGGGGGGAAGGGGCTGAACACTGAAGCTTTCTTT.

This clone has only a few counts. This chain uses TRBV6-5 with TRBJ2-7, with a tentative D call TRBD2 (5 bases). CDR1 and CDR2 (germline): MNHEY, SVGAGI. The CDR3 contains 14 residues. Trimming took off 6 bases at V and 0 bases at J, with 12 bases between the two ends. The CDR3 loop is CASSPTDYSYEQYF. The CDR3, as DNA: TGTGCCAGCAGCCCTACAGACTACTCCTACGAGCAGTACTTC.

Here the CDR3 reads CASSQGDSAGAEQFF. The CDR3 nucleotides read TGCGCCAGCAGCCAAGGGGACTCAGCCGGTGCGGAGCAGTTCTTC. The rearrangement joins TRBV4-3 to TRBJ2-1, with D possibly being TRBD2 (6 bases). The CDR3 contains 15 residues. V gave up 1 base and J gave up 10 bases, with 17 bases separating them. CDR1 and CDR2 from the germline V gene are LGHNA and YSLEER.

The V call is TRBV10-3, the J call TRBJ2-5; D gene ambiguous. V lost 10 bases to trimming and J lost 4 bases, with 16 bases between them. This CDR3 has 13 residues. Per the germline V gene, CDR1 is ENHRY and CDR2 is SYGVKD. CDR3 protein: CATGTRNTETQYF. The CDR3 nucleotides are TGTGCCACCGGCACGAGGAATACAGAGACCCAGTACTTC.

This chain joins TRBV29-1 and TRBJ1-5; 8 bases agree with TRBD1. The germline CDR1 and CDR2 sequences are SQVTM and ANQGSEA. The CDR3 extends over 13 amino acids. V shed 6 bases, J shed 3 bases, and the junction held 4 bases outside the gene matches. CDR3 region: CSVETGDNQPQHF. CDR3 sequence (DNA): TGCAGCGTAGAGACAGGGGACAATCAGCCCCAGCATTTT.

The rearrangement uses TRBV7-2 and TRBJ2-7; 10 positions match TRBD2. The V segment lost 6 bases and the J segment 12 bases; nucleotides outside the gene matches: 20. The CDR3 loop spans 16 amino acids. Germline values: CDR1 SGHTA, CDR2 FQGNSA. The CDR3 sequence: CASRPDSGGSPVISYF. Written as DNA, the CDR3 is TGTGCCAGCAGGCCAGATAGCGGGGGGTCCCCGGTTATATCGTACTTC. The variable domain in full, with the rest retrieved from reference TRBV7-2 and TRBJ2-7, is GAGVSQSPSNKVTEKGKDVELRCDPISGHTALYWYRQSLGQGLEFLIYFQGNSAPDKSGLPSDRFSAERTGGSVSTLTIQRTQQEDSAVYLCASRPDSGGSPVISYFGPGTRLTVT.

V gene TRBV5-4 combines with J gene TRBJ2-1, with D unresolved. CDR3 length: 11 residues. V dropped 5 bases and J dropped 10 bases, with 10 bases sitting between them. Germline V gene sequence: CDR1 SGHNT, CDR2 YYREEE (reference sequence). In DNA, the CDR3 is TGTGCCAGCAGTAAAGACTTGGAGCAGTTCTTC. Encoded protein: CASSKDLEQFF.

This chain joins TRBV19 and TRBJ1-3; unclear D gene. V shed 3 bases and J shed 4 bases, with 10 bases lying between them. The CDR3 spans 14 residues. The germline V gene encodes CDR1 LNHDA and CDR2 SQIVND (reference sequence). CDR3 protein: CASSISRAGNTIYF. The CDR3 nucleotides are TGTGCCAGTAGTATCTCCCGCGCGGGAAACACCATATATTTT. The variable domain in full, with the rest retrieved from reference TRBV19 and TRBJ1-3, is DGGITQSPKYLFRKEGQNVTLSCEQNLNHDAMYWYRQDPGQGLRLIYYSQIVNDFQKGDIAEGYSVSREKKESFPLTVTSAQKNPTAFYLCASSISRAGNTIYFGEGSWLTVV.

The chain joins TRBV13 to TRBJ2-7; 8 positions agree with TRBD1. Per germline, CDR1 PRHDT and CDR2 FYEKMQ (reference sequence). This CDR3 is built from 12 residues. The J segment lost 6 bases and the V segment lost 4 bases, leaving 2 bases of the junction unmatched. CDR3 region: CASSSTGGEQYF. The CDR3 DNA sequence: TGTGCCAGCAGCTCTACAGGGGGCGAGCAGTACTTC.

The chain is built from TRBV27 and TRBJ2-5; 9 bases map to TRBD1. CDR3 length: 14 residues. J gave up 4 bases and V 1 base, and 1 base lay outside the gene matches. Germline V gene sequence: CDR1 MNHEY, CDR2 SMNVEV (reference sequence). The CDR3 DNA is TGTGCCAGCAGTTTATTGGGACAGGGAGAGACCCAGTACTTC. It yields the protein CASSLLGQGETQYF.

The sample holds a few counts of this clone. The chain uses TRBV7-2 and TRBJ2-3; D perhaps matches TRBD2 (7 bases). With 5 bases removed from V and 1 base from J, the gap between germline ends came to 22 bases. This CDR3 has 18 amino acids. In germline, CDR1 is SGHTA, CDR2 FQGNSA. Here the CDR3 DNA reads TGTGCCAGCAGCCCTCCCGGGGGGCGGCCTTCTCGCACAGATACGCAGTATTTT. Its translation is CASSPPGGRPSRTDTQYF. The full variable domain, its missing parts supplied by reference TRBV7-2 and TRBJ2-3, is GAGVSQSPSNKVTEKGKDVELRCDPISGHTALYWYRQSLGQGLEFLIYFQGNSAPDKSGLPSDRFSAERTGGSVSTLTIQRTQQEDSAVYLCASSPPGGRPSRTDTQYFGPGTRLTVL.